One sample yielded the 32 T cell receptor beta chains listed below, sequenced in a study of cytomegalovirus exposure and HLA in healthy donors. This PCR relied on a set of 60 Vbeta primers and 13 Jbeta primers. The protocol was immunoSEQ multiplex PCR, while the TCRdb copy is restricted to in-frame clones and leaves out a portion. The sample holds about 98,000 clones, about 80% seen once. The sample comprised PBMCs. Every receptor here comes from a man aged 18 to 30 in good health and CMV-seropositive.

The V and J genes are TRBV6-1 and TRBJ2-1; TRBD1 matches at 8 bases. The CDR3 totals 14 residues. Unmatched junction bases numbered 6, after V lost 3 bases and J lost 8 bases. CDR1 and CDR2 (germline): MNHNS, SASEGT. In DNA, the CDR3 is TGTGCCAGCAGTGATTTGGACAGGGTACATGAGCAGTTCTTC. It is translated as CASSDLDRVHEQFF.

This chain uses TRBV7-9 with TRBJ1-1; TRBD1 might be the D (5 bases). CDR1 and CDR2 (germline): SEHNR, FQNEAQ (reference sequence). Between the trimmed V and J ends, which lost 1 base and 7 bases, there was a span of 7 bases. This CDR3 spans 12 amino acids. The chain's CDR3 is CASSLEGREAFF. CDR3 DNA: TGTGCCAGCAGCTTAGAGGGGCGTGAAGCTTTCTTT.

For the CDR3, the DNA is TGTGCCAGCAGTTATGGGGCAGTTTTTCAGCCCCAGCATTTT. Encoded protein: CASSYGAVFQPQHF. The genes are TRBV27 and TRBJ1-5, with a tentative D call TRBD1 (5 bases). The CDR3 is 14 amino acids. The V end was cut by 4 bases, the J end by 6 bases, with 13 bases between. The germline V gene has CDR1 MNHEY and CDR2 SMNVEV (reference sequence).

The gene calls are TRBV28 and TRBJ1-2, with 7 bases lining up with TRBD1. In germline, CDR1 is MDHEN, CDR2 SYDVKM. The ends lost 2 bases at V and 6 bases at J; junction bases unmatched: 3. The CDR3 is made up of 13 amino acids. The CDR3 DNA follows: TGTGCCAGCAGTTTAGACAGGGCGAATGGCTACACCTTC. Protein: CASSLDRANGYTF.

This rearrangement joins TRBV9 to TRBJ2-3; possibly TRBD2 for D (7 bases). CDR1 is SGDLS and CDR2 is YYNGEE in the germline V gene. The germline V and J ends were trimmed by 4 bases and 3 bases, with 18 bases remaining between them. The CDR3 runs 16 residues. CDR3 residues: CASSPRGGEGTDTQYF. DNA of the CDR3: TGTGCCAGCAGCCCACGAGGGGGGGAAGGGACAGATACGCAGTATTTT.

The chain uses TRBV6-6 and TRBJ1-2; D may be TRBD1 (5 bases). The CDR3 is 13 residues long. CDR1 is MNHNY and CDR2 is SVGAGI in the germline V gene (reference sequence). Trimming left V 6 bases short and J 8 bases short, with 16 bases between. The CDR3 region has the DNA TGTGCCAGCAGCTCCGTCAGGGCGTGGGGCTACACCTTC. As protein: CASSSVRAWGYTF.

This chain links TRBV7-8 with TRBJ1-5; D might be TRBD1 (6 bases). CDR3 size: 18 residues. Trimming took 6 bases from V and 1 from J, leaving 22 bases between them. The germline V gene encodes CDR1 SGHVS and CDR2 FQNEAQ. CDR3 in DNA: TGTGCCAGCAGTTATGGAGGGGGGGCGAAGGGCAGCAATCAGCCCCAGCATTTT. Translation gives CASSYGGGAKGSNQPQHF.

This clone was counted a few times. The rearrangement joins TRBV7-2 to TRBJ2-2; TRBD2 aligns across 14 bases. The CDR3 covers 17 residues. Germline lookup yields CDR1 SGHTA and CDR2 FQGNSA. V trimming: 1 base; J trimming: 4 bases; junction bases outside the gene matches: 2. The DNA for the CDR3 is TGTGCCAGCAGCTTAGTAGGACTAGCGGGGGGCACCGGGGAGCTGTTTTTT. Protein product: CASSLVGLAGGTGELFF.

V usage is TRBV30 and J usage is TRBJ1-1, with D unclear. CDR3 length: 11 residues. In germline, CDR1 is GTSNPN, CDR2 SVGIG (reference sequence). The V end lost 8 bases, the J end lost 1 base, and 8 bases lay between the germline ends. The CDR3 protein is CARRQNTEAFF. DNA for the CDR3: TGTGCCCGTCGACAGAACACTGAAGCTTTCTTT.

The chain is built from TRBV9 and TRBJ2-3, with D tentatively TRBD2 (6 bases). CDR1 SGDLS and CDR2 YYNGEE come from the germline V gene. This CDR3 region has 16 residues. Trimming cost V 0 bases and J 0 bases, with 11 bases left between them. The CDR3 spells CASSVGNSGSTDTQYF. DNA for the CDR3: TGTGCCAGCAGCGTAGGAAATAGCGGCAGCACAGATACGCAGTATTTT.

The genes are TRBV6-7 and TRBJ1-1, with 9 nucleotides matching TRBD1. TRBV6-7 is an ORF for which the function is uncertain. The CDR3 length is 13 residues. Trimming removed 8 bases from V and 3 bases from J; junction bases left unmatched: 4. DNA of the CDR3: TGTGCCAGCCGGGACAGGGAAGACACTGAAGCTTTCTTT. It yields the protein CASRDREDTEAFF.

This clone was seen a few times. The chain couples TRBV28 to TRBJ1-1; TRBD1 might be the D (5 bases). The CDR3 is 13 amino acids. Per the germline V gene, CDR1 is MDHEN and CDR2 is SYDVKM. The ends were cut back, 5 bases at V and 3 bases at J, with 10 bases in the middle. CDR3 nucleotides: TGTGCCAGCAGTCAGGGCGGCGACACTGAAGCTTTCTTT. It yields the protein CASSQGGDTEAFF.

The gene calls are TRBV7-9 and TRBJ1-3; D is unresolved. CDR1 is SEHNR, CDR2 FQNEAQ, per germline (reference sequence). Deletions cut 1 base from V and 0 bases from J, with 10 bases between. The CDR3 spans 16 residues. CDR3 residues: CASSLVDWSSGNTIYF. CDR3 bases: TGTGCCAGCAGCTTAGTTGACTGGAGCTCTGGAAACACCATATATTTT.

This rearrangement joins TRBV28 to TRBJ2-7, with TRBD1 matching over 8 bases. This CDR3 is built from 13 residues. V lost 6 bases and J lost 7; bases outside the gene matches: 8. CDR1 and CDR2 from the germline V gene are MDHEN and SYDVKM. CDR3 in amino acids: CASRPGGAGEQYF. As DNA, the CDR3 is TGTGCCAGCAGGCCAGGGGGCGCGGGGGAGCAGTACTTC.

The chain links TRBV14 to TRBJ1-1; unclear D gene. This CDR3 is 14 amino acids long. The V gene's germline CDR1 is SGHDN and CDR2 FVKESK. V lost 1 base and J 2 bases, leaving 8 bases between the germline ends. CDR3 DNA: TGTGCCAGCAGCCAAGCGCAGACTAACACTGAAGCTTTCTTT. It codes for CASSQAQTNTEAFF.

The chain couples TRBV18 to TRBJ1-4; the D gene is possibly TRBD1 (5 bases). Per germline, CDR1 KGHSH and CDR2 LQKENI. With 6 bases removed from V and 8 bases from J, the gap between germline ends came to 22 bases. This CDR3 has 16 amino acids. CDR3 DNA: TGTGCCAGCTCGACCACCAGGCGGCAGGGAGGGGAAAAACTGTTTTTT. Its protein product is CASSTTRRQGGEKLFF.

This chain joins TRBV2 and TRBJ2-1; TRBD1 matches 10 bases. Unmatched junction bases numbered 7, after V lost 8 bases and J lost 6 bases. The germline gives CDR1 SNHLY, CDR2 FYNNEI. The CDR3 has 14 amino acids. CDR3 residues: CASLRDRGSNEQFF. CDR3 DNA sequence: TGTGCCAGCCTAAGGGACAGGGGTAGCAATGAGCAGTTCTTC.

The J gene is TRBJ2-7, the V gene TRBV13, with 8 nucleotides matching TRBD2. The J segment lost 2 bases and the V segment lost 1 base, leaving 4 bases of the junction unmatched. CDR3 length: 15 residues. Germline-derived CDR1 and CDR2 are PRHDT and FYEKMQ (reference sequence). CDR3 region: CASSLEGSGTYEQYF. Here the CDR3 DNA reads TGTGCCAGCAGCTTAGAGGGTAGCGGGACCTACGAGCAGTACTTC. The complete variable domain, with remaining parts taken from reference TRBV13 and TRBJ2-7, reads AAGVIQSPRHLIKEKRETATLKCYPIPRHDTVYWYQQGPGQDPQFLISFYEKMQSDKGSIPDRFSAQQFSDYHSELNMSSLELGDSALYFCASSLEGSGTYEQYFGPGTRLTVT.

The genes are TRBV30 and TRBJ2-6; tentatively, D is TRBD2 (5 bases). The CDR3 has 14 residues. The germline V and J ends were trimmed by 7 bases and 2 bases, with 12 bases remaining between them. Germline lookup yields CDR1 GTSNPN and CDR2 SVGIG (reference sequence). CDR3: CAFQLSAGANVLTF. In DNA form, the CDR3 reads TGTGCCTTCCAACTTAGCGCTGGGGCCAACGTCCTGACTTTC.

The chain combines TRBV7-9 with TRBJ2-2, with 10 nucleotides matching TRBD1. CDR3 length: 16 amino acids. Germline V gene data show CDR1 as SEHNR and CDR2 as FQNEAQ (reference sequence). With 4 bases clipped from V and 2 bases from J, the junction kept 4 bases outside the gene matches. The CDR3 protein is CASSSGTGDNTGELFF. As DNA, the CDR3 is TGTGCCAGCAGCTCCGGGACAGGGGACAACACCGGGGAGCTGTTTTTT.

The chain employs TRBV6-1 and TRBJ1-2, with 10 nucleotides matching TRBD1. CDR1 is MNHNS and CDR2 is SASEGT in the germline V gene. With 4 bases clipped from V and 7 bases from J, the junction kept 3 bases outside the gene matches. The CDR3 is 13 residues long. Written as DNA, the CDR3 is TGTGCCAGCAGTGGAGGGACAGGGGTTGGCTACACCTTC. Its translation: CASSGGTGVGYTF.

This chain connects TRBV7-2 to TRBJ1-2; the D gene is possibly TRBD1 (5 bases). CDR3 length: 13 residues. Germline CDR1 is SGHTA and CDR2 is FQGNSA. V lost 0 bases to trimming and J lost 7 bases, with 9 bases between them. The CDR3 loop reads CASSLAGGVGYTF. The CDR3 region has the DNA TGTGCCAGCAGCTTAGCCGGGGGGGTTGGCTACACCTTC. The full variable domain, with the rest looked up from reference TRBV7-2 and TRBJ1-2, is GAGVSQSPSNKVTEKGKDVELRCDPISGHTALYWYRQSLGQGLEFLIYFQGNSAPDKSGLPSDRFSAERTGGSVSTLTIQRTQQEDSAVYLCASSLAGGVGYTFGSGTRLTVV.

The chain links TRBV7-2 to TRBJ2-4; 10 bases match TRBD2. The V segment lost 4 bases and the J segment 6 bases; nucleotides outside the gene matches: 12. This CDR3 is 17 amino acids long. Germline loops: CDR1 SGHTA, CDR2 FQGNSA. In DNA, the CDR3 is TGTGCCAGCAGCTCATCCCGTGATAGCGGGGGGTTAAACATTCAGTACTTC. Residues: CASSSSRDSGGLNIQYF. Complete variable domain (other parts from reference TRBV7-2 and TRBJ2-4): GAGVSQSPSNKVTEKGKDVELRCDPISGHTALYWYRQSLGQGLEFLIYFQGNSAPDKSGLPSDRFSAERTGGSVSTLTIQRTQQEDSAVYLCASSSSRDSGGLNIQYFGAGTRLSVL.

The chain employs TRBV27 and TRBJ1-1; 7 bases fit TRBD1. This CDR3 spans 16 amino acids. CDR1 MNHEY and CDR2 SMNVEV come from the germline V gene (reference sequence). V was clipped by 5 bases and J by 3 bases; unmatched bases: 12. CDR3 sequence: CASSLTGLLPDTEAFF. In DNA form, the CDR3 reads TGTGCCAGCAGTCTGACAGGGCTCCTCCCGGACACTGAAGCTTTCTTT.

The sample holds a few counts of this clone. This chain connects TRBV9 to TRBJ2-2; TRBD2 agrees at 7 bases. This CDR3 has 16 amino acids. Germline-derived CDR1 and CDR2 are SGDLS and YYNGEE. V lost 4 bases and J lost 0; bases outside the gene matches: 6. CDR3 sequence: CASSSGLLSNTGELFF. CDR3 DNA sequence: TGTGCCAGCAGCTCGGGACTACTTTCGAACACCGGGGAGCTGTTTTTT.

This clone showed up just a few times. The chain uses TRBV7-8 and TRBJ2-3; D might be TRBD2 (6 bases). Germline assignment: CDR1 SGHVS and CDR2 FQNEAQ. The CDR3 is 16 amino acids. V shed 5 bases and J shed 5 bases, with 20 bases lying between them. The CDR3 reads CASSLSIGGKVDTQYF. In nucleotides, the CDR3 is TGTGCCAGCAGCCTGTCGATTGGGGGGAAGGTAGATACGCAGTATTTT.

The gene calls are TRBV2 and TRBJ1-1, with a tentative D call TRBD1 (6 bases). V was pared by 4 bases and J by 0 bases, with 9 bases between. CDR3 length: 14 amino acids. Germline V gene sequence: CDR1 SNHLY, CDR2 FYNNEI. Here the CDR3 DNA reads TGTGCCAGCAGTGGGACAGTCATGAACACTGAAGCTTTCTTT. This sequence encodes CASSGTVMNTEAFF.

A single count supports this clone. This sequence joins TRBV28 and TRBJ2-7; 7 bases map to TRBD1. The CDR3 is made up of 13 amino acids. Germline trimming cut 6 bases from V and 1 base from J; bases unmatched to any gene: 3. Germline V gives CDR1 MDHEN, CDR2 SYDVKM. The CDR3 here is CASSLTGSYEQYF. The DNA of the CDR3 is TGTGCCAGCAGCCTGACAGGGTCCTACGAGCAGTACTTC.

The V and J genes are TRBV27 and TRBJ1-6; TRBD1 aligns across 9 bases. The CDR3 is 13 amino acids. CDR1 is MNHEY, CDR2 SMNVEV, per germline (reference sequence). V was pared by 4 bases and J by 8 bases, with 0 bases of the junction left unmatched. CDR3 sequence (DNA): TGTGCCAGCAGTTACAGGGGGCATTCACCCCTCCACTTT. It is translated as CASSYRGHSPLHF.

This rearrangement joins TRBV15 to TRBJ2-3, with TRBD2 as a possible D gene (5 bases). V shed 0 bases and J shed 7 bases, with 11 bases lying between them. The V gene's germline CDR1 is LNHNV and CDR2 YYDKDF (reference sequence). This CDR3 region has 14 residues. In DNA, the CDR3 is TGTGCCACCAGCAGAGATCTTGGGGAGAATACGCAGTATTTT. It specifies CATSRDLGENTQYF.

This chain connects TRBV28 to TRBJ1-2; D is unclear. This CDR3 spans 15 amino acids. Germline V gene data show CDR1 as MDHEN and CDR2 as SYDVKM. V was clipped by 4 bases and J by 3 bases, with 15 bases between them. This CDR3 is CASSSYGLTDYGYTF. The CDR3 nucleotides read TGTGCCAGCAGTTCGTACGGACTGACTGACTATGGCTACACCTTC.

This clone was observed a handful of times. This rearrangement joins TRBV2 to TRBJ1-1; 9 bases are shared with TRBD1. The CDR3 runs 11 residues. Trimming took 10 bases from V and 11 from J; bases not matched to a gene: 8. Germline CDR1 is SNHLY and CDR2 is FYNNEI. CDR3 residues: CAIKDRGYAFF. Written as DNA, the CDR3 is TGTGCCATCAAGGACAGGGGATACGCTTTCTTT.